What follows describes a single TCR beta chain. Its antigen remains unknown. The data are from a study of OX40 agonist ivuxolimab in advanced cancers. Overall study context: Having had anti-PD-1, anti-PD-L1 or anti-CTLA-4 therapy before was allowed, and over 35% had some.

Study conclusions and caveats: Compared with CD4+, CD8+ T cells on average had more expanded clones. Clonal expansion from baseline to week 6 occurred in both CD4+ and CD8+ T cells.

V dropped 3 bases and J dropped 3 bases, with 14 bases sitting between them. The germline V gene has CDR1 MGHDK and CDR2 SYGVNS. The CDR3 consists of 15 residues. Data came from immunoSEQ multiplex PCR; TCRdb stores just in-frame clones and leaves some out. The sample has approximately 69,000 clones, almost 85% seen once. This clonotype was obtained from an adult with an advanced solid tumor such as melanoma, head and neck, liver or kidney cancer. The sequences come from CD4+ or CD8+ T cells sorted from blood, collected in a trial of the OX40 agonist ivuxolimab. The chain is built from TRBV25-1 and TRBJ1-2, with a tentative D call TRBD1 (6 bases). The CDR3 nucleotides read TGTGCCAGCAGTGAGGTAGGGGGGTCGGACTATGGCTACACCTTC. As protein: CASSEVGGSDYGYTF.